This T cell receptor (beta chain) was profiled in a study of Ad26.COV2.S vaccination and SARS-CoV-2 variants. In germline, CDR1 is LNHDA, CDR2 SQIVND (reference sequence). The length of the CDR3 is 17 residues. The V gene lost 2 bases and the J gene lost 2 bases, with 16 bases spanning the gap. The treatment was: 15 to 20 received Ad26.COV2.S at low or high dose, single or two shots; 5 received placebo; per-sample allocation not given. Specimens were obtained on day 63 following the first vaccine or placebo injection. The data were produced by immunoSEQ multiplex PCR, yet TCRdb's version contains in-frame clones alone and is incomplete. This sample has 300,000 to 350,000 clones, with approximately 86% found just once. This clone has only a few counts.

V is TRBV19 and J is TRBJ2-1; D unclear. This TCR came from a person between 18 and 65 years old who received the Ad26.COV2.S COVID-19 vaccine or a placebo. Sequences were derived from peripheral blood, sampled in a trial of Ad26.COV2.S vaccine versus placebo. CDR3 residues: CASSIRFSGLAYNEQFF. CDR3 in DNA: TGTGCCAGTAGTATAAGGTTTTCGGGCCTAGCCTACAATGAGCAGTTCTTC.